The 7 T cell receptor beta chains presented below share a single source sample, sequenced in a study of cytomegalovirus exposure and HLA in healthy donors. The study ran its PCR with 60 Vbeta and 13 Jbeta primers. Clones were sequenced by immunoSEQ multiplex PCR, and TCRdb holds only the in-frame ones, with some missing. Counted here are approximately 190,000 clones, about nine tenths occurring once; the ten biggest clones make up around 0.98%. Source material: PBMCs. The receptors derive from a boy aged 2 to 9 in good health and CMV-seronegative.

CDR3 DNA sequence: TGTGCCAGCTCACGACTTGGGACATCCCCACTACGCGAGCAGTACTTC. Translating it yields CASSRLGTSPLREQYF. The chain has TRBV18 and TRBJ2-7; a possible D gene is TRBD1 (6 bases). V was pared by 4 bases and J by 6 bases, with 22 bases between. There are 16 residues in the CDR3. CDR1 is KGHSH and CDR2 is LQKENI in the germline V gene. Variable domain in full (rest from reference TRBV18 and TRBJ2-7): NAGVMQNPRHLVRRRGQEARLRCSPMKGHSHVYWYRQLPEEGLKFMVYLQKENIIDESGMPKERFSAEFPKEGPSILRIQQVVRGDSAAYFCASSRLGTSPLREQYFGPGTRLTVT.

A few counts support this clone. The CDR3 DNA sequence: TGTGCCAGCAGCTTAGGGGCGGGGGGGGCAGATACGCAGTATTTT. Protein: CASSLGAGGADTQYF. The chain joins TRBV7-2 to TRBJ2-3; 9 nucleotides match TRBD2. This CDR3 is 15 amino acids long. The V gene end was trimmed by 1 base and the J gene end by 4 bases; junction bases not matched to a gene: 3. From germline, CDR1 is SGHTA and CDR2 FQGNSA.

The sample holds one count of this clone. This chain connects TRBV18 to TRBJ1-2; D perhaps matches TRBD1 (5 bases). From germline, CDR1 is KGHSH and CDR2 LQKENI. The length of the CDR3 is 15 residues. Trimming left V 6 bases short and J 5 bases short, with 19 bases between. CDR3 nucleotides: TGTGCCAGCTCTCTAATGACAGCGGCGGGGTATGGCTACACCTTC. The encoded protein is CASSLMTAAGYGYTF.

The chain combines TRBV28 with TRBJ2-1; a possible D gene is TRBD2 (5 bases). CDR1 is MDHEN and CDR2 is SYDVKM in the germline V gene. The CDR3 sequence is 15 residues long. Trimming cost V 2 bases and J 4 bases, with 12 bases left between them. CDR3 sequence (DNA): TGTGCCAGCAGTTTAAGGACTCCCCTTTACAATGAGCAGTTCTTC. Amino acid sequence: CASSLRTPLYNEQFF.

There are a few counts of this clone. The rearrangement joins TRBV5-1 to TRBJ1-1; no clear D gene. This CDR3 region has 14 residues. The germline V gene has CDR1 SGHRS and CDR2 YFSETQ. V was cut by 2 bases and J by 8 bases, with 16 bases left in between. The CDR3 DNA is TGCGCCAGCAGCTTAGGTTGGGTGGAACAGGAAGCTTTCTTT. It specifies CASSLGWVEQEAFF.

As DNA, the CDR3 is TGTGCCAGCAGCGTAGGACAGGGGGATGGCTACACCTTC. As protein: CASSVGQGDGYTF. The chain carries TRBV9 and TRBJ1-2; the match to TRBD1 covers 9 bases. Germline CDR1 is SGDLS and CDR2 is YYNGEE. V was pared by 0 bases and J by 6 bases, with 0 bases of the junction left unmatched. The CDR3 totals 13 residues.

This chain joins TRBV2 and TRBJ1-2; weak D call: TRBD1 (5 bases). Germline values: CDR1 SNHLY, CDR2 FYNNEI. Trimming shortened V by 5 bases and J by 0 bases, and 10 bases separated the two germline ends. This CDR3 has 14 amino acids. The CDR3 spells CASSFDRPNYGYTF. The DNA of the CDR3 is TGTGCCAGCAGTTTTGACAGACCTAACTATGGCTACACCTTC.